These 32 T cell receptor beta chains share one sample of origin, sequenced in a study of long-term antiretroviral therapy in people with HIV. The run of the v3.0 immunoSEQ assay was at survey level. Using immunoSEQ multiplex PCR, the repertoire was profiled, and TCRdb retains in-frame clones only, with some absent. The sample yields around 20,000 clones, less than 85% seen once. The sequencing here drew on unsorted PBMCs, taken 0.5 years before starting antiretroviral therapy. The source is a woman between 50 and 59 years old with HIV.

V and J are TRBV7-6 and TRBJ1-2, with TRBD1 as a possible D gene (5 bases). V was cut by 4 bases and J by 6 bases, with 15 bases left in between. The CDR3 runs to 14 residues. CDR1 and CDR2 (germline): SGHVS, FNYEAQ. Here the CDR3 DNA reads TGTGCCAGCAGCTCGAGGGGAGTAGGTCATGGCTACACCTTC. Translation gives CASSSRGVGHGYTF.

CDR3 nucleotides: TGTGCCAGCAGTGAATTGGGGGGGAACTACAATGAGCAGTTCTTC. Its protein product is CASSELGGNYNEQFF. This rearrangement joins TRBV6-1 to TRBJ2-1; the match to TRBD2 covers 7 bases. CDR3 size: 15 residues. CDR1 and CDR2 (germline): MNHNS, SASEGT. Germline trimming cut 2 bases from V and 3 bases from J; bases unmatched to any gene: 4.

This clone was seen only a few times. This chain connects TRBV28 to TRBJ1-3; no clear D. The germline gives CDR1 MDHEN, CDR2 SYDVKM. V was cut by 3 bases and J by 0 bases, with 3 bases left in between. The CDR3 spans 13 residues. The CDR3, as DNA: TGTGCCAGCAGTTTTAGCTCTGGAAACACCATATATTTT. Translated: CASSFSSGNTIYF.

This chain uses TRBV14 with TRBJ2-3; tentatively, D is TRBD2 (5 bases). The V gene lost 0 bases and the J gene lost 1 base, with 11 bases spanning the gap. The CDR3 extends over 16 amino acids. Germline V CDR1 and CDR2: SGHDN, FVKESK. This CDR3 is CASSQDLGSRTDTQYF. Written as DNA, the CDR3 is TGTGCCAGCAGCCAAGATCTTGGGAGTCGCACAGATACGCAGTATTTT. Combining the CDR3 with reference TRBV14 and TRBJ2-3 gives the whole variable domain EAGVTQFPSHSVIEKGQTVTLRCDPISGHDNLYWYRRVMGKEIKFLLHFVKESKQDESGMPNNRFLAERTGGTYSTLKVQPAELEDSGVYFCASSQDLGSRTDTQYFGPGTRLTVL.

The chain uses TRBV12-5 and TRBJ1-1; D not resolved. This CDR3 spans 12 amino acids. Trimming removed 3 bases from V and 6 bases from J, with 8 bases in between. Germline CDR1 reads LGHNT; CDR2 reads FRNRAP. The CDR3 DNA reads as TGTGCTAGTGGTTTTGATAAATCTGAAGCTTTCTTT. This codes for CASGFDKSEAFF. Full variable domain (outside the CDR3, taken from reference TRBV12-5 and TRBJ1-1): DARVTQTPRHKVTEMGQEVTMRCQPILGHNTVFWYRQTMMQGLELLAYFRNRAPLDDSGMPKDRFSAEMPDATLATLKIQPSEPRDSAVYFCASGFDKSEAFFGQGTRLTVV.

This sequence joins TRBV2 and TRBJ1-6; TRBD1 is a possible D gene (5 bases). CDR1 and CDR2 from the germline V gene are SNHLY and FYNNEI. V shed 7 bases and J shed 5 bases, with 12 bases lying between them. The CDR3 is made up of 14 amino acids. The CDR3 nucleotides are TGTGCCAGCAAGGTCGGGACCAATAATTCACCCCTCCACTTT. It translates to CASKVGTNNSPLHF.

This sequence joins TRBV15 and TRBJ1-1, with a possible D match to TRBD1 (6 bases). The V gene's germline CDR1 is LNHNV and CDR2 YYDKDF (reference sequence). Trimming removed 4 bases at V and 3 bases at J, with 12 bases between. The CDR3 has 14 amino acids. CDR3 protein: CATSIRGGDTEAFF. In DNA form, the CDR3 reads TGTGCCACCAGCATCAGGGGTGGGGACACTGAAGCTTTCTTT. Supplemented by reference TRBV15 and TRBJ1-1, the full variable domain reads DAMVIQNPRYQVTQFGKPVTLSCSQTLNHNVMYWYQQKSSQAPKLLFHYYDKDFNNEADTPDNFQSRRPNTSFCFLDIRSPGLGDTAMYLCATSIRGGDTEAFFGQGTRLTVV.

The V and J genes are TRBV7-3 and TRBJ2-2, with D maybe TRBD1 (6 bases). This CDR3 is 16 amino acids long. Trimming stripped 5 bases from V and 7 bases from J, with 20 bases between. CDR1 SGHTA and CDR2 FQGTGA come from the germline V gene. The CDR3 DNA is TGTGCCAGCAGCCGACAGCAGACAGGCACCGGCGGGGAGCTGTTTTTT. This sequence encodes CASSRQQTGTGGELFF.

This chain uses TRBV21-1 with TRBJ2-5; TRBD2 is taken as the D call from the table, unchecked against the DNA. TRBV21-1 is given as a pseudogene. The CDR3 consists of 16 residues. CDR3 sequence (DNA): TGTGCCAGCAGCCCCCTTAGCGAGGGAAAAGAAGAGACCCAGTACTTC. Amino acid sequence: CASSPLSEGKEETQYF.

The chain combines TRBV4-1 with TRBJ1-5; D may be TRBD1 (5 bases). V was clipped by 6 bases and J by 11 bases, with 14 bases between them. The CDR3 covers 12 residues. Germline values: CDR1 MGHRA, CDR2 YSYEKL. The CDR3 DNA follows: TGCGCCAGCAGTCCGGGGGGTGGGTCCCAGCATTTT. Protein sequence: CASSPGGGSQHF.

DNA of the CDR3: TGTGCCAGCTCACAATCCAGGGGGAACACTGAAGCTTTCTTT. This encodes CASSQSRGNTEAFF. This chain uses TRBV18 with TRBJ1-1, with D possibly TRBD1 on 6 matching bases. With 4 bases removed from V and 1 base from J, the gap between germline ends came to 10 bases. CDR1 is KGHSH, CDR2 LQKENI, per germline. The CDR3 is 14 amino acids.

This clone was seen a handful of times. The CDR3 sequence is CASSSSQTGPYNEQFF. The CDR3 DNA is TGTGCCAGCAGCTCCTCCCAGACAGGTCCCTACAATGAGCAGTTCTTC. This chain uses TRBV11-2 with TRBJ2-1; TRBD1 might be the D (6 bases). The CDR3 has 16 amino acids. The germline V gene has CDR1 SGHAT and CDR2 FQNNGV. The germline V and J ends were trimmed by 4 bases and 2 bases, with 15 bases remaining between them.

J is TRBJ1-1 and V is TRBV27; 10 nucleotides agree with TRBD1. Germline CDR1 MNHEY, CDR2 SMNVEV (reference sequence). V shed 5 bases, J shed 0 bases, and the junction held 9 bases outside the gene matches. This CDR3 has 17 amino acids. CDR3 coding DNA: TGTGCCAGCAGTCCCTGGACAGGGGGTACCATGAACACTGAAGCTTTCTTT. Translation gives CASSPWTGGTMNTEAFF.

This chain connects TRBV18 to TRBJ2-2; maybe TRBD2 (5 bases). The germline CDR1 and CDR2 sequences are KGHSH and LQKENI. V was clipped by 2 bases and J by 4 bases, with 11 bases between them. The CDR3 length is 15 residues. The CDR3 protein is CASSPSTEGTGELFF. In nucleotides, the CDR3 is TGTGCCAGCTCACCATCCACAGAGGGCACCGGGGAGCTGTTTTTT. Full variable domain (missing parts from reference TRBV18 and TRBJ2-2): NAGVMQNPRHLVRRRGQEARLRCSPMKGHSHVYWYRQLPEEGLKFMVYLQKENIIDESGMPKERFSAEFPKEGPSILRIQQVVRGDSAAYFCASSPSTEGTGELFFGEGSRLTVL.

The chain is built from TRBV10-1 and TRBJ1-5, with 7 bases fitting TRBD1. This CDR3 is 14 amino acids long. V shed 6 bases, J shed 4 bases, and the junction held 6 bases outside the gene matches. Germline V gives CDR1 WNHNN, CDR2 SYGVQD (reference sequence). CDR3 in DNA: TGCGCCAGCAGGCCATCGACAGGGAATCAGCCCCAGCATTTT. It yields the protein CASRPSTGNQPQHF.

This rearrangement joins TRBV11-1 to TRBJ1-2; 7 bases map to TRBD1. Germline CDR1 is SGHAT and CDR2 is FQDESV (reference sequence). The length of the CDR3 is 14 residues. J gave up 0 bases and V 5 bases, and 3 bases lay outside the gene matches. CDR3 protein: CASSQGTANYGYTF. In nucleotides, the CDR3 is TGTGCCAGCAGCCAGGGGACAGCTAACTATGGCTACACCTTC.

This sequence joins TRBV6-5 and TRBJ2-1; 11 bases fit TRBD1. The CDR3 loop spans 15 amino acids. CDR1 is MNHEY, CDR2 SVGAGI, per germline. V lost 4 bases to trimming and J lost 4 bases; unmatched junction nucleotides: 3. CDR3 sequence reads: CASSLDRGQYNEQFF. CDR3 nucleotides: TGTGCCAGCAGTTTGGACAGGGGGCAATACAATGAGCAGTTCTTC.

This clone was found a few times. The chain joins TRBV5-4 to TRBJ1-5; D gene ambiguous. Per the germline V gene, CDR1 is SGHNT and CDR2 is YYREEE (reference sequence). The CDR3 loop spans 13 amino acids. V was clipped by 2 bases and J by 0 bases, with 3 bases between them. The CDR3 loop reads CASSLDSNQPQHF. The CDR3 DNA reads TGTGCCAGCAGCTTAGATAGCAATCAGCCCCAGCATTTT.

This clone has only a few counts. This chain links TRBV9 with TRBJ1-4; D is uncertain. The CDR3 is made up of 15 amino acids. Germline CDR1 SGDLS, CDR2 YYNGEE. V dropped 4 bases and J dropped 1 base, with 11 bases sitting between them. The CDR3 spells CASSPRGVTNEKLFF. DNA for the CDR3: TGTGCCAGCAGCCCACGCGGGGTAACTAATGAAAAACTGTTTTTT.

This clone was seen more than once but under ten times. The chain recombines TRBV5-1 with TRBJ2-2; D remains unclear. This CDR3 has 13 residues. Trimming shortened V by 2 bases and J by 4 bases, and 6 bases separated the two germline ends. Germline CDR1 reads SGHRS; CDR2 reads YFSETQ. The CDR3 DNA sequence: TGCGCCAGCAGCTTTCTCCGCACCGGGGAGCTGTTTTTT. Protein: CASSFLRTGELFF.

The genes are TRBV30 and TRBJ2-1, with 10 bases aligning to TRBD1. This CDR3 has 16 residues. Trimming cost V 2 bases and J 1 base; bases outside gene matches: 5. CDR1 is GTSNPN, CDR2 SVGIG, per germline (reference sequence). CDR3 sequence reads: CAWSYGQGGSYNEQFF. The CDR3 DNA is TGTGCCTGGAGTTATGGACAGGGGGGGTCCTACAATGAGCAGTTCTTC.

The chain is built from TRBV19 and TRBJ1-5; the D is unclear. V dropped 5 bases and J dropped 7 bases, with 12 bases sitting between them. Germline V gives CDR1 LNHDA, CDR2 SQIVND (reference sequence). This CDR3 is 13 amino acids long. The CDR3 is CASSSLSPQPQHF. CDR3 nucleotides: TGTGCCAGTAGTTCTCTAAGCCCCCAGCCCCAGCATTTT.

In DNA, the CDR3 is TGTGCCTGGATCAGGAATCTAGGGACAGGGGCCTACAATGAGCAGTTCTTC. It encodes CAWIRNLGTGAYNEQFF. The rearrangement links TRBV30 to TRBJ2-1; TRBD1 matches at 10 bases. V shed 4 bases, J shed 2 bases, and the junction held 11 bases outside the gene matches. Germline loops: CDR1 GTSNPN, CDR2 SVGIG (reference sequence). This CDR3 has 17 residues. Based on the CDR3 plus reference TRBV30 and TRBJ2-1, the full variable domain is SQTIHQWPATLVQPVGSPLSLECTVEGTSNPNLYWYRQAAGRGLQLLFYSVGIGQISSEVPQNLSASRPQDRQFILSSKKLLLSDSGFYLCAWIRNLGTGAYNEQFFGPGTRLTVL.

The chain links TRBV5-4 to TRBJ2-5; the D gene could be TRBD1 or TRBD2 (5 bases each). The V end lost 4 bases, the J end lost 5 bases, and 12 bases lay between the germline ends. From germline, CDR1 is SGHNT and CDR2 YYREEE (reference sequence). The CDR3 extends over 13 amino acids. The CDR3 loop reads CASSAIWGETQYF. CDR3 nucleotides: TGTGCCAGCAGCGCGATTTGGGGGGAGACCCAGTACTTC.

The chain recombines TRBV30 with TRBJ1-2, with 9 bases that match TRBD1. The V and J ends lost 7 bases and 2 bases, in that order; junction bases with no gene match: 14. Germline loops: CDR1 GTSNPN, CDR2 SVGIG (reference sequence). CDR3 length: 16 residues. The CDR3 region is CAYLRDRVKTNYGYTF. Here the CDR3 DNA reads TGTGCCTACCTCCGGGACAGGGTTAAAACGAACTATGGCTACACCTTC.

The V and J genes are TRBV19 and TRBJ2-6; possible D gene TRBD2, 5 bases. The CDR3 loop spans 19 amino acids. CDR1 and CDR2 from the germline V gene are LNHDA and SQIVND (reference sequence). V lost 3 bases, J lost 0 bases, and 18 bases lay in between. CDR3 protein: CASSITADRGASGANVLTF. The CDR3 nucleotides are TGTGCCAGTAGTATCACCGCGGACCGGGGTGCCTCTGGGGCCAACGTCCTGACTTTC.

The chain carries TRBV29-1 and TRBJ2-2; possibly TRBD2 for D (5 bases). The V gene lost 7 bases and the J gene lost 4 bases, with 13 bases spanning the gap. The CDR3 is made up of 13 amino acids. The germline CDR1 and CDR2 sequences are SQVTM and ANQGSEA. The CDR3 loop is CSAPSAGTGELFF. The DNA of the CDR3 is TGCAGCGCACCATCTGCGGGCACCGGGGAGCTGTTTTTT.

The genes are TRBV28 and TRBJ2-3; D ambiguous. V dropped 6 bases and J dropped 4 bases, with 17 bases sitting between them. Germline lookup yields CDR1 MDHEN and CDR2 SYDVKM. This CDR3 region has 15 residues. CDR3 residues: CASRGYQAAPDTQYF. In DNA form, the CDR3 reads TGTGCCAGCAGGGGATATCAGGCGGCCCCAGATACGCAGTATTTT.

The CDR3 here is CASSQSLQGTKNIQYF. The CDR3 DNA reads TGTGCCAGCAGCCAGTCGCTACAGGGTACCAAAAACATTCAGTACTTC. The chain has TRBV14 and TRBJ2-4, with a tentative D call TRBD1 (6 bases). Germline assignment: CDR1 SGHDN and CDR2 FVKESK. V dropped 3 bases and J dropped 2 bases, with 14 bases sitting between them. The CDR3 spans 16 residues.

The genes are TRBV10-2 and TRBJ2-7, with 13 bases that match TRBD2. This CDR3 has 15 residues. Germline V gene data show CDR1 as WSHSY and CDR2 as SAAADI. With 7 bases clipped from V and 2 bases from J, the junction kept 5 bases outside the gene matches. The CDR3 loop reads CASIGLAGDPYEQYF. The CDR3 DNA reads TGCGCCAGCATTGGACTAGCGGGGGATCCCTACGAGCAGTACTTC.

Here the CDR3 reads CASSIATGVTGELFF. The CDR3 DNA reads TGTGCCAGTAGTATAGCAACGGGGGTCACCGGGGAGCTGTTTTTT. V and J are TRBV19 and TRBJ2-2, with D tentatively TRBD2 (6 bases). CDR3 length equals 15 residues. V lost 1 base to trimming and J lost 4 bases, with 10 bases between them. Germline V CDR1 and CDR2: LNHDA, SQIVND (reference sequence).

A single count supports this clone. The CDR3 DNA follows: TGCGCCAGCAGCTTTGGGAATGAGCAGTTCTTC. Translated, it gives CASSFGNEQFF. The chain joins TRBV5-1 to TRBJ2-1; D remains unclear. Germline CDR1 reads SGHRS; CDR2 reads YFSETQ. Trimming took 2 bases from V and 7 from J, leaving 4 bases between them. The CDR3 totals 11 residues.